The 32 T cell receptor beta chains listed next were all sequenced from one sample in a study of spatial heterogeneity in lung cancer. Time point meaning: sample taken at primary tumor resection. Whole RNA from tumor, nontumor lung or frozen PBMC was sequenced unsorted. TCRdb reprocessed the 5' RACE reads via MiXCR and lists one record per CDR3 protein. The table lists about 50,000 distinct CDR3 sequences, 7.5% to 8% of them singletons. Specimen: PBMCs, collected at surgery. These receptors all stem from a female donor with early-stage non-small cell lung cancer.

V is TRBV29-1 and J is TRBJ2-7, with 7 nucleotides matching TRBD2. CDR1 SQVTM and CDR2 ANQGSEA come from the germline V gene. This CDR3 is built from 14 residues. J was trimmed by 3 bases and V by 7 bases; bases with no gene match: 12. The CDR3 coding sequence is TGCAGCGGGCGGAACGGGCGGGGGAACTACGAGCAGTACTTC. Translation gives CSGRNGRGNYEQYF.

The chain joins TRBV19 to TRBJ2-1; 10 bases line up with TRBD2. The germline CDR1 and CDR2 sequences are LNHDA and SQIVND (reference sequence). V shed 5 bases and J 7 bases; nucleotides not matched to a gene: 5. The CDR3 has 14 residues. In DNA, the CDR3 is TGTGCCAGTAGTGGGGGACTAGCGCTGAATGAGCAGTTCTTC. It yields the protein CASSGGLALNEQFF.

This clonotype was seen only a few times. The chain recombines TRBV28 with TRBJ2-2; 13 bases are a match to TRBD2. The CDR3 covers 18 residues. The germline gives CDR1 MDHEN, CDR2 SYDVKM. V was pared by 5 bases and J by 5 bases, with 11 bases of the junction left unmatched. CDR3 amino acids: CASSPTLAGGLRTGELFF. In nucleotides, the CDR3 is TGTGCCAGCAGTCCAACACTAGCGGGGGGGCTCCGGACCGGGGAGCTGTTTTTT.

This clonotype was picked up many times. CDR3 amino acids: CASSFGSLGEKLFF. The CDR3 bases are TGTGCCAGCAGTTTCGGATCCCTTGGCGAAAAACTGTTTTTT. The rearrangement links TRBV27 to TRBJ1-4; D unresolved. CDR1 is MNHEY and CDR2 is SMNVEV in the germline V gene (reference sequence). V gave up 3 bases and J gave up 8 bases, with 13 bases separating them. This CDR3 has 14 residues.

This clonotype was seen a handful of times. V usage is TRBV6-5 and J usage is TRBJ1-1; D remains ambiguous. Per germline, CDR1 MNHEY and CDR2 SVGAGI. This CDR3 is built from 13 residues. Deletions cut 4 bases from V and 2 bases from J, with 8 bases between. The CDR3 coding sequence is TGTGCCAGCAGTTCTTCTTTAAACACTGAAGCTTTCTTT. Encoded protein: CASSSSLNTEAFF.

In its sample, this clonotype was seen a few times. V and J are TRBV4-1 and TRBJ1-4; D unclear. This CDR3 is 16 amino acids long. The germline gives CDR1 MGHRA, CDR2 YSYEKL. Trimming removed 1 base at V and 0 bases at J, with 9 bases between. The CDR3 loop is CASSQGRIPTNEKLFF. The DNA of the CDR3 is TGCGCCAGCAGCCAAGGGAGGATTCCAACTAATGAAAAACTGTTTTTT.

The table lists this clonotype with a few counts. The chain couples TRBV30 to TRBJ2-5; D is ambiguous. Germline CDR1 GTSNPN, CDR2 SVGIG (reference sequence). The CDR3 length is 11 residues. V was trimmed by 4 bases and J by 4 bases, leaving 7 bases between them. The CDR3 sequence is CAWTRSETQYF. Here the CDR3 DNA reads TGTGCCTGGACACGTTCAGAGACCCAGTACTTC.

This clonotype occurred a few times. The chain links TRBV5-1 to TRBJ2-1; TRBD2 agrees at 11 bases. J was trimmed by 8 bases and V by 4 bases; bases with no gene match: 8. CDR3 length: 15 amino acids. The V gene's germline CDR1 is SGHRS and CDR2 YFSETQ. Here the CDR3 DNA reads TGCGCCAGCAGCCCGGGGGGACTAGCGGTTGATGAGCAGTTCTTC. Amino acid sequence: CASSPGGLAVDEQFF.

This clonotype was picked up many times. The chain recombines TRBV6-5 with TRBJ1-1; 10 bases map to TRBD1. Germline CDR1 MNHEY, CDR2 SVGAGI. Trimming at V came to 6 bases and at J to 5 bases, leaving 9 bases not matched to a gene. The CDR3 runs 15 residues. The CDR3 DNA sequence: TGTGCCAGCAGGGGCAGACAGGGGGCGCGTACTGAAGCTTTCTTT. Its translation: CASRGRQGARTEAFF.

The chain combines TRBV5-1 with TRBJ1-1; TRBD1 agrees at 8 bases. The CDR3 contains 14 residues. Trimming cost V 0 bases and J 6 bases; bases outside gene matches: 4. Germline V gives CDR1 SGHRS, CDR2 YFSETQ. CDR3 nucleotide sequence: TGCGCCAGCAGCTTGGGCAGGGGGCTCGCTGAAGCTTTCTTT. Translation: CASSLGRGLAEAFF.

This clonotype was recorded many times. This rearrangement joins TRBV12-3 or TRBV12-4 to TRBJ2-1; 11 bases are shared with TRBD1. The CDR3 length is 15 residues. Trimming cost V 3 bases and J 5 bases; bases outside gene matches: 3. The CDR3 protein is CASSFGTGGDNEQFF. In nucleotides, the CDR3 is TGTGCCAGCAGTTTCGGGACAGGGGGAGACAATGAGCAGTTCTTC.

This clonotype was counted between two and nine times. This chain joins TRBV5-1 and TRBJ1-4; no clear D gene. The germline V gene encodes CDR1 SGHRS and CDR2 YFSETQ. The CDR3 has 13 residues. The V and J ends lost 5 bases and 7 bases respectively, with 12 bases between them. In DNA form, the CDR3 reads TGCGCCAGCAGTTACCAGGATCGTGAAAAACTGTTTTTT. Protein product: CASSYQDREKLFF.

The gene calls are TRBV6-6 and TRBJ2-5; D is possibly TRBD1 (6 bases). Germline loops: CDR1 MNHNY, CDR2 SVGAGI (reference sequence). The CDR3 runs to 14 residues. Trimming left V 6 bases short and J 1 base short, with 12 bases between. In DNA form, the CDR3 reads TGTGCCAGCAGCAAGGACAGAGTCCAAGAGACCCAGTACTTC. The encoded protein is CASSKDRVQETQYF.

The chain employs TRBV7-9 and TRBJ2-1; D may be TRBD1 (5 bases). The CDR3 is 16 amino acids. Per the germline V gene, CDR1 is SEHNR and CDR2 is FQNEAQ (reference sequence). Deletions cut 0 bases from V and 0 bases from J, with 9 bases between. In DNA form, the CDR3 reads TGTGCCAGCAGCTTAGCGACAGTTAGCTCCTACAATGAGCAGTTCTTC. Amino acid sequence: CASSLATVSSYNEQFF.

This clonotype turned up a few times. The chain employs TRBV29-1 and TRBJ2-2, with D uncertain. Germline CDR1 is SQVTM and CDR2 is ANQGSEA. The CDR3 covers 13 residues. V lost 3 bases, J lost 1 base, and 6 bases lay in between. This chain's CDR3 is CSVDKENTGELFF. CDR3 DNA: TGCAGCGTTGATAAAGAGAACACCGGGGAGCTGTTTTTT.

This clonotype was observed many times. This CDR3 is CASSSTRGRKTQYF. CDR3 nucleotides: TGTGCCAGCAGTTCCACGCGGGGGCGGAAGACCCAGTACTTC. The chain combines TRBV28 with TRBJ2-5; TRBD2 is a possible D gene (7 bases). The CDR3 covers 14 residues. V was pared by 4 bases and J by 6 bases, with 15 bases between. In germline, CDR1 is MDHEN, CDR2 SYDVKM. Supplemented by reference TRBV28 and TRBJ2-5, the full variable domain reads DVKVTQSSRYLVKRTGEKVFLECVQDMDHENMFWYRQDPGLGLRLIYFSYDVKMKEKGDIPEGYSVSREKKERFSLILESASTNQTSMYLCASSSTRGRKTQYFGPGTRLLVL.

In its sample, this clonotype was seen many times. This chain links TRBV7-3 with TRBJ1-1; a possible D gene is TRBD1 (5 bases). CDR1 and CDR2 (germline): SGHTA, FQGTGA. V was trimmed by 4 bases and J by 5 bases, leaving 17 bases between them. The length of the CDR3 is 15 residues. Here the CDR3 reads CASSSSFGAKTEAFF. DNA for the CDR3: TGTGCCAGCAGCTCATCATTCGGGGCTAAAACTGAAGCTTTCTTT. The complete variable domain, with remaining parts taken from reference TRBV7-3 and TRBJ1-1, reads GAGVSQTPSNKVTEKGKYVELRCDPISGHTALYWYRQSLGQGPEFLIYFQGTGAADDSGLPNDRFFAVRPEGSVSTLKIQRTERGDSAVYLCASSSSFGAKTEAFFGQGTRLTVV.

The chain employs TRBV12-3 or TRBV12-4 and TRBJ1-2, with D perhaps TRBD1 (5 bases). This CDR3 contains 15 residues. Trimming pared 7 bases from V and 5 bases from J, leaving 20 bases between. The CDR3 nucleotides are TGTGCCAGCACCGAAAGTGGGGGGATGACTTATGGCTACACCTTC. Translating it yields CASTESGGMTYGYTF.

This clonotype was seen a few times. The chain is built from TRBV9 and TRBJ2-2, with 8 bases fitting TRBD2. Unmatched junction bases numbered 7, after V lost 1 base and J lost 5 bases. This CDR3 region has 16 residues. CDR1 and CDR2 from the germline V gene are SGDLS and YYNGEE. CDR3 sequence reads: CASSVSTSGGTGELFF. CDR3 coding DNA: TGTGCCAGCAGCGTATCTACTAGCGGCGGAACCGGGGAGCTGTTTTTT.

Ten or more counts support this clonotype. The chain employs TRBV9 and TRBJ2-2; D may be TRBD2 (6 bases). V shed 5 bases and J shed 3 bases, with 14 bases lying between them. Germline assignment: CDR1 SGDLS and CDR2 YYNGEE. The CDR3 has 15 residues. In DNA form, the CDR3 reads TGTGCCAGCAGTCGTGGGGCGGGGTACACCGGGGAGCTGTTTTTT. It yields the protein CASSRGAGYTGELFF.

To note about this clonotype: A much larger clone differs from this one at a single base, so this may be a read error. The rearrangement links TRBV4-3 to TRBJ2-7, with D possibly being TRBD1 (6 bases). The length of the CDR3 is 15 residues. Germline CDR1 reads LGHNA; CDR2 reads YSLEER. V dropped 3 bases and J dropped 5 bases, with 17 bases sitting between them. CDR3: CASSQGGRGTDEQYF. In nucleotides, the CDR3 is TGCGCCAGCAGCCAGGGTGGCAGGGGAACCGACGAGCAGTACTTC.

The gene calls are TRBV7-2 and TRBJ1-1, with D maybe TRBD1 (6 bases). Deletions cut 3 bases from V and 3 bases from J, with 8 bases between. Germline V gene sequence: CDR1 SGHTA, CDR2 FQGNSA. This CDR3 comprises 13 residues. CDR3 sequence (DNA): TGTGCCAGCAGCTTTTACAGGGACACTGAAGCTTTCTTT. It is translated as CASSFYRDTEAFF.

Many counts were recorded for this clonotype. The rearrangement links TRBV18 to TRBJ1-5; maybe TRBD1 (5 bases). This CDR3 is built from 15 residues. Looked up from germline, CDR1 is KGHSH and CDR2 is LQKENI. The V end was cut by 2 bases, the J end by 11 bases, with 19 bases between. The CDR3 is CASSPSIGGMEAQHF. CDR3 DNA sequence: TGTGCCAGCTCACCATCCATTGGGGGGATGGAGGCCCAGCATTTT.

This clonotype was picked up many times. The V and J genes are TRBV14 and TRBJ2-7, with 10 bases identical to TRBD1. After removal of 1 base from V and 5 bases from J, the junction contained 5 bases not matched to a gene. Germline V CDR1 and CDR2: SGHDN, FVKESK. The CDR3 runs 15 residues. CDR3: CASSQGGTGVHEQYF. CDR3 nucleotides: TGTGCCAGCAGCCAAGGCGGGACAGGGGTACACGAGCAGTACTTC.

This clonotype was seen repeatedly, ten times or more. The CDR3 DNA reads TGTGCCAGCAGCCAAGTCCCACTAGCGGGGTTAGAGACCCAGTACTTC. It encodes CASSQVPLAGLETQYF. V is TRBV4-2 and J is TRBJ2-5, with 10 bases matching TRBD2. J lost 4 bases, V lost 1 base, and 6 bases had no gene match. Germline lookup yields CDR1 LGHNA and CDR2 YNFKEQ. This CDR3 spans 16 amino acids.

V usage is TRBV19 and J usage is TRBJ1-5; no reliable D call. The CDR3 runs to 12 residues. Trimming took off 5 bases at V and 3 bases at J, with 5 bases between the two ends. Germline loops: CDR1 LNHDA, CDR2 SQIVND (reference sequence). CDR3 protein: CASSWPNQPQHF. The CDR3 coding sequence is TGTGCCAGTAGTTGGCCCAATCAGCCCCAGCATTTT. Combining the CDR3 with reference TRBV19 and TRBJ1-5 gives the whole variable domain DGGITQSPKYLFRKEGQNVTLSCEQNLNHDAMYWYRQDPGQGLRLIYYSQIVNDFQKGDIAEGYSVSREKKESFPLTVTSAQKNPTAFYLCASSWPNQPQHFGDGTRLSIL.

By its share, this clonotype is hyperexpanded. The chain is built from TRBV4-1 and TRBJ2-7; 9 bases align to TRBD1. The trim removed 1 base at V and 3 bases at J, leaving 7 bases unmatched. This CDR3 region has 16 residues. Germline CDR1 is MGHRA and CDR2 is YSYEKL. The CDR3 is CASSQGGTGFVYEQYF. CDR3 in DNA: TGCGCCAGCAGCCAAGGGGGGACAGGGTTCGTCTACGAGCAGTACTTC.

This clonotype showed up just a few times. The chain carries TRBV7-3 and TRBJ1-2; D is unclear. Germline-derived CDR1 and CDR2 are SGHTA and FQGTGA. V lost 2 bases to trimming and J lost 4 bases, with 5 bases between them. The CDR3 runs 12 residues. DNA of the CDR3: TGTGCCAGCAGCTTACACAGCTATGGCTACACCTTC. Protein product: CASSLHSYGYTF.

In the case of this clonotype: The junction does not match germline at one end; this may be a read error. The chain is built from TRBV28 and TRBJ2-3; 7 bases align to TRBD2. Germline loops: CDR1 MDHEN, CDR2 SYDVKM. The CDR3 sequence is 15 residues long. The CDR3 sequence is CASSLNGGSRDTQYF. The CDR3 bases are TGTGCCAGCAGTTTAAACGGGGGGAGCAGAGATACGCAGTATTTT.

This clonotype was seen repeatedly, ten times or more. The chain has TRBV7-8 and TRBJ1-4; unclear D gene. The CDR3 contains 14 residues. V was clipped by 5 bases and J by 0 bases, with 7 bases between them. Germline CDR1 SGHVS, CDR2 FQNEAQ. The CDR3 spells CASSQIATNEKLFF. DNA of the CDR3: TGTGCCAGCAGCCAAATCGCAACTAATGAAAAACTGTTTTTT. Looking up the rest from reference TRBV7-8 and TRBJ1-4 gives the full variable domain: GAGVSQSPRYKVAKRGQDVALRCDPISGHVSLFWYQQALGQGPEFLTYFQNEAQLDKSGLPSDRFFAERPEGSVSTLKIQRTQQEDSAVYLCASSQIATNEKLFFGSGTQLSVL.

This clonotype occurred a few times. CDR3 DNA: TGTGCCACCAGCAGAGAGGGGGGGAACACCGGGGAGCTGTTTTTT. Residues: CATSREGGNTGELFF. V gene TRBV15 combines with J gene TRBJ2-2; D is possibly TRBD2 (6 bases). V lost 0 bases and J 1 base, leaving 6 bases between the germline ends. This CDR3 is 15 amino acids long. Per germline, CDR1 LNHNV and CDR2 YYDKDF (reference sequence).

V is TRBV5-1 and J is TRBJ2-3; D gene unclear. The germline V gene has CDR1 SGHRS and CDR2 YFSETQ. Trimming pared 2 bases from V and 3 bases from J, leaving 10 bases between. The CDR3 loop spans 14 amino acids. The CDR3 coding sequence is TGCGCCAGCAGCTTCGACCCTGGGACAGATACGCAGTATTTT. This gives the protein CASSFDPGTDTQYF.